This entry features one T cell receptor beta chain sequence. The sample belongs to a study of control samples from healthy donors and cancer patients. V was trimmed by 5 bases and J by 0 bases, leaving 12 bases between them. From germline, CDR1 is SGHRS and CDR2 YFSETQ. The CDR3 sequence is 16 residues long. The protocol was immunoSEQ multiplex PCR, while the TCRdb copy is restricted to in-frame clones and leaves out a portion. The sample has under 150,000 clones; 93% are singletons. The sample comprised PBMCs. The V and J genes are TRBV5-1 and TRBJ2-6; no definite D call. This TCR derives from a man aged 50 to 59 with head and neck cancer. The DNA of the CDR3 is TGCGCCAGCAGTCAAGTATTCGACTCTGGGGCCAACGTCCTGACTTTC. Amino acids: CASSQVFDSGANVLTF.